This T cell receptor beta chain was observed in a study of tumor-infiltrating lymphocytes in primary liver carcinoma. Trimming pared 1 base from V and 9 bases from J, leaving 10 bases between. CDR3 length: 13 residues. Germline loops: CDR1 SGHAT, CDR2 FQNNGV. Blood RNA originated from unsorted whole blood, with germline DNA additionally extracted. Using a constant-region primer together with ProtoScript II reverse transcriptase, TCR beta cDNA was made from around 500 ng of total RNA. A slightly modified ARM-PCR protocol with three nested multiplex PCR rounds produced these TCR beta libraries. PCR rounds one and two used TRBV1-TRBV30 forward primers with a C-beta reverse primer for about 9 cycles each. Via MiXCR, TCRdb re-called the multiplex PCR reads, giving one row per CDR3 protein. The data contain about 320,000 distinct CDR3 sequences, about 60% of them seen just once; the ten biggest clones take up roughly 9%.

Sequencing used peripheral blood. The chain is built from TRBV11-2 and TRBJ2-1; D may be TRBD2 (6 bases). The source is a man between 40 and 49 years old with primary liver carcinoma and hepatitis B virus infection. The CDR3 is CASSLGRETEQFF. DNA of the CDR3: TGTGCCAGCAGCTTAGGTCGGGAGACTGAGCAGTTCTTC.